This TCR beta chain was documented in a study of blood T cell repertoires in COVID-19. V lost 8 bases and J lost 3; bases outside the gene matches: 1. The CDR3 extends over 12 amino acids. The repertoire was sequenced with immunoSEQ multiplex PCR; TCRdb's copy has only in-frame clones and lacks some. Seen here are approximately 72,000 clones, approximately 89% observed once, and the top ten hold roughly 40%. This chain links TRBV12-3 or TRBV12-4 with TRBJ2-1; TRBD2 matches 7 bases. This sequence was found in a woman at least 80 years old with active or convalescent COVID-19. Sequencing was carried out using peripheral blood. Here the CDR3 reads CASGGDYNEQFF. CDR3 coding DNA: TGTGCCAGCGGGGGGGACTACAATGAGCAGTTCTTC.